This T cell receptor (beta chain) came from a study of control samples from healthy donors and cancer patients. Sequencing used immunoSEQ multiplex PCR; TCRdb keeps in-frame clones, though not all of them. The data show about 28,000 clones, more than 75% seen once. Germline V gene data show CDR1 as LGHDT and CDR2 as YNNKEL (reference sequence). The junction had 5 bases not matched to a gene; V was cut back by 4 bases and J by 3 bases. This CDR3 contains 15 residues. Sequenced material: PBMCs. This TCR came from a woman in her forties with lung cancer. The genes are TRBV3-1 (or the pseudogene TRBV3-2) and TRBJ2-5, with 10 bases lining up with TRBD1. The CDR3 DNA follows: TGTGCCAGCAGCCCATCCGGGACAGGGGAAGAGACCCAGTACTTC. Encoded protein: CASSPSGTGEETQYF.